Only one count was recorded for the clone carrying this T cell receptor (beta chain). V lost 6 bases and J 6 bases, leaving 16 bases between the germline ends. Germline V gene sequence: CDR1 SEHNR, CDR2 FQNEAQ (reference sequence). The CDR3 loop spans 14 amino acids. The data were obtained in a study of shared clonotypes between healthy human individuals. Produced via immunoSEQ multiplex PCR; TCRdb's table is partial and in-frame only. This sample yields over a million clones, of which around 78% are seen a single time; 0.5% to 0.65% belongs to the top ten. Healthy HIV-negative adults with no recent acute infections or vaccinations were recruited as donors.

The chain is built from TRBV7-9 and TRBJ2-3; perhaps D is TRBD1 or TRBD2 (6 bases each). This clonotype was sampled from a man between 18 and 29 years old in good health. Some clones in this sample may be carry-over from other donors' samples. Material for sequencing was memory CD4+ T cells from PBMCs. Subset: CD45RA-negative fraction. The CDR3 is CASSWASGADTQYF. The DNA for the CDR3 is TGTGCCAGCAGTTGGGCGTCGGGGGCCGATACGCAGTATTTT.